This TCR beta chain originates from a study of CD8+ T cells in alopecia areata. General observations from the study: Normal scalp had lower clonality than lesional scalp, with alopecia totalis/universalis lesions showing this most strongly. Scalp sequencing also captures normal skin's resident alphabeta T cells.

The CDR3 is 15 residues long. Trimming cost V 6 bases and J 4 bases, with 18 bases left between them. Germline V gene lookup returns CDR1 SNHLY and CDR2 FYNNEI. Sequencing relied on a cDNA template that was reverse transcribed from extracted RNA. Method: immunoSEQ multiplex PCR; TCRdb's copy keeps in-frame clones and lacks some. The table shows about 140,000 clones, with 55% occurring only once. Separation by sorting yielded CD4+ and CD8+ T cells from PBMCs. In its sample, this clone was seen a few times. Its antigen is as yet unknown. The source material was CD4+ T cells sorted from blood. This clonotype was obtained from a human donor in good health. The chain carries TRBV2 and TRBJ1-1; D perhaps matches TRBD1 (6 bases). This CDR3 is CASSPVTGRTTEAFF. CDR3 nucleotide sequence: TGTGCCAGCAGCCCCGTTACAGGGAGGACCACTGAAGCTTTCTTT.